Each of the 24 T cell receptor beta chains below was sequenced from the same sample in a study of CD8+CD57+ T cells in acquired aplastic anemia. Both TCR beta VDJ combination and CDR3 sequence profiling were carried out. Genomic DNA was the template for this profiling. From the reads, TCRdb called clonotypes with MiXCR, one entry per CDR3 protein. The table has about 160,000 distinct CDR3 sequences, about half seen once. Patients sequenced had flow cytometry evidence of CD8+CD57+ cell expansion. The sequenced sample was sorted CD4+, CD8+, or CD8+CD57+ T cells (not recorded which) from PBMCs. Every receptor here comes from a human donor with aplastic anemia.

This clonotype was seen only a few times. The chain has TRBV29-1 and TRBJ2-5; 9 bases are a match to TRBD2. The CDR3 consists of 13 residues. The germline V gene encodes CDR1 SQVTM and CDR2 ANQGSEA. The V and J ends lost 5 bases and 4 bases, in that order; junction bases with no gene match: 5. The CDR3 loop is CSVSGGTGETQYF. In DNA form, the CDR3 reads TGCAGCGTTAGCGGGGGGACGGGAGAGACCCAGTACTTC.

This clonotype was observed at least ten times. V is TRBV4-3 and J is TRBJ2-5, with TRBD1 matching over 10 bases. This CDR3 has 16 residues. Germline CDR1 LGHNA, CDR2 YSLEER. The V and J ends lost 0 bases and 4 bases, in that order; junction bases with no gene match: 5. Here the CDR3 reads CASSQELDRGRETQYF. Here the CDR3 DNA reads TGCGCCAGCAGCCAAGAACTCGACAGGGGGCGAGAGACCCAGTACTTC.

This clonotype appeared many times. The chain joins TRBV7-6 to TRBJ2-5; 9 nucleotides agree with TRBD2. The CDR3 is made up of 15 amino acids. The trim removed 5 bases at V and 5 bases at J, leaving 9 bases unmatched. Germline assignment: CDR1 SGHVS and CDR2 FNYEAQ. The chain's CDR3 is CASSPPRGGAETQYF. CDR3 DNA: TGTGCCAGCAGCCCCCCTCGCGGGGGGGCGGAGACCCAGTACTTC.

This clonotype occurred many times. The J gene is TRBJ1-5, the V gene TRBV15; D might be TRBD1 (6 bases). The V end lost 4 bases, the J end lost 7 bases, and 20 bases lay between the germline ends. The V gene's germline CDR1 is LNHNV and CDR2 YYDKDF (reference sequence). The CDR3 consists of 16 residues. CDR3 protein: CATSNGGNRVRQPQHF. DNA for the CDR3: TGTGCCACCAGCAATGGCGGTAACAGGGTAAGGCAGCCCCAGCATTTT.

The CDR3 region has the DNA TGTGCCAGCAGTATGGACAGGGTGACTGGCTACACCTTC. As protein: CASSMDRVTGYTF. This chain uses TRBV12-3 or TRBV12-4 with TRBJ1-2; 8 nucleotides agree with TRBD1. The CDR3 contains 13 residues. The ends lost 5 bases at V and 7 bases at J; junction bases unmatched: 6.

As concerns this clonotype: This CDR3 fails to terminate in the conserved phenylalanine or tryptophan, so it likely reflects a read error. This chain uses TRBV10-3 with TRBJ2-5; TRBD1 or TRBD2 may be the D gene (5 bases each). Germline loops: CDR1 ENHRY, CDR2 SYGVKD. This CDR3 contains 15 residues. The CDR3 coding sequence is TGTGCCATCGGTGAGACGACGGGACCTCAAGAGACCCAGTACTAC. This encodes CAIGETTGPQETQYY.

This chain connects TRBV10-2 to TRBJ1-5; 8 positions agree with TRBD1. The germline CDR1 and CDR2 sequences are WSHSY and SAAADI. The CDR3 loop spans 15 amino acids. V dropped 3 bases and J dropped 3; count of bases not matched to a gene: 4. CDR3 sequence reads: CASSDSGGHNQPQHF. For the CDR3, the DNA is TGCGCCAGCAGTGATTCAGGGGGCCACAATCAGCCCCAGCATTTT.

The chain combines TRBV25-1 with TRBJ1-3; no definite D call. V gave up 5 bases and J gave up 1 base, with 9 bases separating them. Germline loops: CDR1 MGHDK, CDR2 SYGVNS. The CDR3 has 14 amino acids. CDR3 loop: CASSSPNSGNTIYF. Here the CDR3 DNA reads TGTGCCAGCAGTAGCCCAAATTCTGGAAACACCATATATTTT.

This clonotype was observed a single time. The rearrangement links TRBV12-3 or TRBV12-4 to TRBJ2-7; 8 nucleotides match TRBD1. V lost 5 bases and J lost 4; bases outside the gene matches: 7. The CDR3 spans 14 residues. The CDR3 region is CASSPPDRVYEQYF. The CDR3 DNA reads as TGTGCCAGCAGTCCACCGGACAGGGTGTACGAGCAGTACTTC.

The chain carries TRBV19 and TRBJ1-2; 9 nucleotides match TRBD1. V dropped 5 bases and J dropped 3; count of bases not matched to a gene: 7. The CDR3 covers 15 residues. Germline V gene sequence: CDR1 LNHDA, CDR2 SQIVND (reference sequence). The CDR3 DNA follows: TGTGCCAGTAGTCCCGGGACAGGGTTTTACTATGGCTACACCTTC. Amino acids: CASSPGTGFYYGYTF.

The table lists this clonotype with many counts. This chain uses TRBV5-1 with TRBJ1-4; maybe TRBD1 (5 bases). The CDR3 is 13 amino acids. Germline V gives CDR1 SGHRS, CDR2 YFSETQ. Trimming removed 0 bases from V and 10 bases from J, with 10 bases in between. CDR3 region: CASSLGQGGKLFF. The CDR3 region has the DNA TGCGCCAGCAGCTTGGGTCAGGGAGGAAAACTGTTTTTT.

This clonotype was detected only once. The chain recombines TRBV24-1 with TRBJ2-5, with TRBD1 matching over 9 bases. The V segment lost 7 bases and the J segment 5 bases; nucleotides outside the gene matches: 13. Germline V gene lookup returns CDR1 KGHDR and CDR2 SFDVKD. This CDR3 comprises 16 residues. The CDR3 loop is CATRLSGTGLMETQYF. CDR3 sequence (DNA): TGTGCCACCAGATTATCCGGGACAGGGCTTATGGAGACCCAGTACTTC.

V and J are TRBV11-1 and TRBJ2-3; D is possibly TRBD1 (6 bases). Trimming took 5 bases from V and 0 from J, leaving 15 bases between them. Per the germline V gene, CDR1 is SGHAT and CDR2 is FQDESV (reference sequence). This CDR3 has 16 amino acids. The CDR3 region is CASSPMTGSSTDTQYF. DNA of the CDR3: TGTGCCAGCAGCCCCATGACAGGCTCTAGCACAGATACGCAGTATTTT.

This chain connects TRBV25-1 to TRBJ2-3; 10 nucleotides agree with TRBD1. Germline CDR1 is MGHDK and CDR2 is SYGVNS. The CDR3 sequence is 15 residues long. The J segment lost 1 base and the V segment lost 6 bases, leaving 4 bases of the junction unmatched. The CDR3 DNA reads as TGTGCCAGCAGCGGGACAGGGGCGGGCACAGATACGCAGTATTTT. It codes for CASSGTGAGTDTQYF.

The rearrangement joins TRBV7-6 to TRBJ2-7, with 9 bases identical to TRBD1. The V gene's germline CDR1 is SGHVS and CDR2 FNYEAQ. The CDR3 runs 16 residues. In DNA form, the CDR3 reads TGTGCCAGCAGCCTATTAACAGGGGGCGCGAGCGGGGAGCTGTACGTC. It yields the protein CASSLLTGGASGELYV.

The CDR3 nucleotides read TGTGCCAGCAGTGAATGGAGCTGGGGTAACTACGAGCAGTACTTC. Its protein is CASSEWSWGNYEQYF. This chain links TRBV6-1 with TRBJ2-7; D uncertain. The germline gives CDR1 MNHNS, CDR2 SASEGT. The CDR3 covers 15 residues. Trimming cost V 2 bases and J 3 bases, with 14 bases left between them.

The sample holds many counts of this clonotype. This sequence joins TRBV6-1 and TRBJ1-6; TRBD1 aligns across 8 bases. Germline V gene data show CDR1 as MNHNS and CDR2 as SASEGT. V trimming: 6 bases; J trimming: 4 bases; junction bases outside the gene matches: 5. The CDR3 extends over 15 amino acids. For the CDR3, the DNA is TGTGCCAGCAGGCGGGGACAGGCGTATAATTCACCCCTCCACTTT. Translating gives CASRRGQAYNSPLHF.

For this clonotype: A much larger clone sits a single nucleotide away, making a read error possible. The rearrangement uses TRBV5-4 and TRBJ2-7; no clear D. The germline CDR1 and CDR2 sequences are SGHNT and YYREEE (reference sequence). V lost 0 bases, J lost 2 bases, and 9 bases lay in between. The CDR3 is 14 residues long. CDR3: CASSLASPPYEQYV. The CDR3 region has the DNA TGTGCCAGCAGCTTGGCCAGCCCCCCCTACGAGCAGTACGTC.

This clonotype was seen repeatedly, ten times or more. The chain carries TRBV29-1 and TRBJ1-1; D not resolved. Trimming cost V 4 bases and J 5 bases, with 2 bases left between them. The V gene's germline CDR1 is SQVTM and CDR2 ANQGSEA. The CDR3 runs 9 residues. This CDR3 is CSVGTEAFF. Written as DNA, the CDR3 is TGCAGCGTTGGGACTGAAGCTTTCTTT. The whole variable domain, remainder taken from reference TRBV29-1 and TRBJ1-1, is SAVISQKPSRDICQRGTSLTIQCQVDSQVTMMFWYRQQPGQSLTLIATANQGSEATYESGFVIDKFPISRPNLTFSTLTVSNMSPEDSSIYLCSVGTEAFFGQGTRLTVV.

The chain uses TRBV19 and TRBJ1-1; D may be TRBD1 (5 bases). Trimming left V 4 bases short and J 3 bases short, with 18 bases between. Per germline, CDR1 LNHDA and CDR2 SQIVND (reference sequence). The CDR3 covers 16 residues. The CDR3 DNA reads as TGTGCCAGTAGTACCTACCAGGGACTTGCTCACACTGAAGCTTTCTTT. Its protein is CASSTYQGLAHTEAFF.

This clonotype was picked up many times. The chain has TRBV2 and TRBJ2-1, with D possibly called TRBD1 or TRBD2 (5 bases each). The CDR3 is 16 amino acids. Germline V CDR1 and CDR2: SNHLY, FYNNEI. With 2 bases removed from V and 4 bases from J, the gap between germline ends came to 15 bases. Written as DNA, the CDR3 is TGTGCCAGCAGTGAAAGTGTCCTAGCAGGGTACAATGAGCAGTTCTTC. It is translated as CASSESVLAGYNEQFF.

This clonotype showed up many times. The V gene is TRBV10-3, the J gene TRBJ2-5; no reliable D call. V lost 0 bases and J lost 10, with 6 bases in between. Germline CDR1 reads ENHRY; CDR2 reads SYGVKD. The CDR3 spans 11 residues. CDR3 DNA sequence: TGTGCCATCAGTGAGTCTTCGTTCCAGTACTTC. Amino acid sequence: CAISESSFQYF.

CDR3 sequence: CASMRVPTDTQYF. In nucleotides, the CDR3 is TGTGCCAGTATGAGGGTCCCCACAGATACGCAGTATTTT. V is TRBV19 and J is TRBJ2-3; a weak D match, TRBD2 (5 bases). Trimming stripped 7 bases from V and 2 bases from J, with 10 bases between. CDR1 LNHDA and CDR2 SQIVND come from the germline V gene (reference sequence). CDR3 length: 13 amino acids.

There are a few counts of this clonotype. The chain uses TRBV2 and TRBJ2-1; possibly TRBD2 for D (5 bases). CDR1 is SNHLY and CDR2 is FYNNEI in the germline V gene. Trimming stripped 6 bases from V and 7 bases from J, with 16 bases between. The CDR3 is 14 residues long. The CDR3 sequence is CASSLLVVRNEQFF. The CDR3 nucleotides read TGTGCCAGCAGCCTACTAGTTGTAAGGAATGAGCAGTTCTTC.